The clone carrying this T cell receptor delta chain is labeled medium-sized. Within the sample, other DNA sequences also encode this same CDR3. The entry originates in a study of γδ T cells in repeated Plasmodium falciparum infection. Across the whole study: Sampling occurred at baseline, pre-infection for selected infections, and 21 days post-infection.

TCRdb reanalysed the multiplex PCR reads with CATT. The sample comprises 45,000 to 50,000 delta-chain clones, 1.6% of which are singletons, and roughly 9.2% rests with the top ten. The specimen was gamma-delta T cells from blood. This TCR came from a pool of human donors (malaria-infected and uninfected, not separated).

CDR3 nucleotide sequence: TGTGCTCTTGGGGAACTTCCAACCCGATCCATACTGGGGGATACGCTAACTCCCAGACCCCTGATCTTT. Amino acids: CALGELPTRSILGDTLTPRPLIF. The J gene is TRDJ4, the V gene TRDV1, with 13 bases matching TRDD3. V was pared by 0 bases and J by 0 bases, with 22 bases of the junction left unmatched. From germline, CDR1 is TSWWSYY and CDR2 QGS. The CDR3 spans 23 residues.